The clone carrying this T cell receptor (delta chain) showed up many times. Its antigen is not identified. A far larger clone is a single base away, which makes a read error likely. CDR1 is TSWWSYY, CDR2 QGS, per germline. There are 21 residues in the CDR3. Germline trimming cut 5 bases from V and 0 bases from J; bases unmatched to any gene: 19. This entry belongs to a study of γδ T cells in repeated Plasmodium falciparum infection. On the study more broadly: Timepoints: baseline, immediately before selected infections, and 21 days after every infection. Broader study findings: Waves of new clonotype selection appeared after repeated controlled infections in Vdelta2-negative, largely Vdelta1+, gammadelta T cells.

TCRdb repeated clone calling on the multiplex PCR reads with CATT. The sample carries 53,000 or so delta-chain clones, approximately 1.8% recorded once. Vgamma9/Vdelta2+ and Vdelta2-negative gammadelta T cells were flow-sorted from PBMC for bulk sequencing. Input material: gamma-delta T cells from blood. The receptor was isolated from a pool of human donors (malaria-infected and uninfected, not separated). The chain is built from TRDV1 and TRDJ1; 12 positions agree with TRDD3. The CDR3 nucleotides read TGTGCTCTTGGGAAGTTCCTCTGGGGGATACGCGGGGTTACTTACACCGATAAACTCATCTTT. It specifies CALGKFLWGIRGVTYTDKLIF.